A single TCR beta chain is shown here with its context. Primers: 60 Vbeta forward and 13 Jbeta reverse. The protocol was immunoSEQ multiplex PCR, while the TCRdb copy is restricted to in-frame clones and leaves out a portion. In total, the table holds tens of thousands of clones. This sample was taken from a study of cytomegalovirus exposure and HLA in healthy donors. The CDR3 covers 15 residues. V lost 6 bases to trimming and J lost 1 base, with 15 bases between them. Germline CDR1 and CDR2: SEHNR and FQNEAQ (reference sequence). The chain recombines TRBV7-9 with TRBJ1-1; no clear D gene. Source material: PBMCs. This receptor was obtained from a man in his forties in good health and CMV-seronegative. DNA of the CDR3: TGTGCCAGCAGTTCCAATTCCCTAGAGAACACTGAAGCTTTCTTT. Translating it yields CASSSNSLENTEAFF.